Below are 20 T cell receptor beta chains sequenced from a single sample in a study of response to subunit inactivated influenza vaccine. Via MiXCR, TCRdb re-called the RT-PCR reads, giving one row per CDR3 protein. The sample has about 520,000 distinct CDR3 sequences; 6.5% to 8% are singletons. The source was PBMCs from blood, collected 23 to 25 months after vaccination. All receptors derive from a man between 50 and 75 years old who received an inactivated influenza vaccine.

This clonotype appeared many times. This rearrangement joins TRBV4-2 to TRBJ2-1; 11 bases align to TRBD1. The CDR3 has 16 residues. V trimming: 0 bases; J trimming: 7 bases; junction bases outside the gene matches: 5. Germline assignment: CDR1 LGHNA and CDR2 YNFKEQ. The CDR3 DNA reads TGTGCCAGCAGCCAAGAGTCGGACAGGGGGCGGAATGAGCAGTTCTTC. Amino acids: CASSQESDRGRNEQFF.

The table lists this clonotype with a few counts. The chain has TRBV12-3 or TRBV12-4 and TRBJ2-1; 9 bases line up with TRBD2. The CDR3 has 15 residues. After removal of 3 bases from V and 7 bases from J, the junction contained 7 bases not matched to a gene. CDR3 coding DNA: TGTGCCAGCAGTTTTATGCGGGGGGGCAGTAATGAGCAGTTCTTC. This encodes CASSFMRGGSNEQFF.

This clonotype was counted ten times or more. The chain recombines TRBV29-1 with TRBJ2-7, with D perhaps matching TRBD2 (6 bases). Looked up from germline, CDR1 is SQVTM and CDR2 is ANQGSEA. Between the trimmed V and J ends, which lost 4 bases and 6 bases, there was a span of 13 bases. The CDR3 covers 12 residues. DNA for the CDR3: TGCAGCGTTGTCGGCGGGGCGACCGAGCAGTACTTC. Translating it yields CSVVGGATEQYF.

The chain joins TRBV7-7 to TRBJ2-3, with no clear D. V dropped 5 bases and J dropped 6 bases, with 12 bases sitting between them. The germline gives CDR1 SSHAT, CDR2 FNYEAQ (reference sequence). The CDR3 has 13 amino acids. The CDR3 nucleotides are TGTGCCAGCAGCCTCCTTACCCGGGATACGCAGTATTTT. Its protein product is CASSLLTRDTQYF. Complete variable domain (other parts from reference TRBV7-7 and TRBJ2-3): GAGVSQSPRYKVTKRGQDVTLRCDPISSHATLYWYQQALGQGPEFLTYFNYEAQPDKSGLPSDRFSAERPEGSISTLTIQRTEQRDSAMYRCASSLLTRDTQYFGPGTRLTVL.

The J gene is TRBJ2-2, the V gene TRBV12-3 or TRBV12-4, with TRBD1 identical over 10 bases. V shed 5 bases and J 6 bases; nucleotides not matched to a gene: 9. This CDR3 has 16 amino acids. CDR3 residues: CASSPPGQGYAGELFF. In DNA, the CDR3 is TGTGCCAGCAGTCCGCCGGGACAGGGGTATGCCGGGGAGCTGTTTTTT.

This clonotype has just a few counts. V gene TRBV6-2 or TRBV6-3 combines with J gene TRBJ1-2, with D unclear. Germline V lookup: CDR1 MNHEY, CDR2 SVGEGT. V was trimmed by 5 bases and J by 4 bases, leaving 17 bases between them. The CDR3 sequence is 15 residues long. CDR3 amino acids: CASSLRADPAYGYTF. In DNA, the CDR3 is TGTGCCAGCAGTCTCCGGGCGGACCCCGCCTATGGCTACACCTTC.

The chain uses TRBV2 and TRBJ2-7; 13 positions match TRBD2. V was clipped by 6 bases and J by 5 bases; unmatched bases: 7. Germline values: CDR1 SNHLY, CDR2 FYNNEI. CDR3 length equals 15 residues. CDR3 nucleotides: TGTGCCAGCAGAGCCGGGACTAGCGGGAAACACGAGCAGTACTTC. Amino acids: CASRAGTSGKHEQYF.

There are many counts of this clonotype. The chain is built from TRBV6-1 and TRBJ1-5; tentatively, D is TRBD1 (5 bases). Trimming pared 6 bases from V and 7 bases from J, leaving 16 bases between. The CDR3 has 14 residues. Germline assignment: CDR1 MNHNS and CDR2 SASEGT. CDR3 sequence (DNA): TGTGCCAGCAGCCCCGGACAATCCAGCCAGCCCCAGCATTTT. Amino acids: CASSPGQSSQPQHF.

This clonotype was counted a few times. The CDR3 loop is CASSSNMLLVYNEQFF. For the CDR3, the DNA is TGTGCCAGCAGCTCAAATATGCTACTAGTGTACAATGAGCAGTTCTTC. This chain joins TRBV7-2 and TRBJ2-1; D might be TRBD2 (5 bases). The CDR3 covers 16 residues. V was cut by 4 bases and J by 4 bases, with 17 bases left in between. Germline values: CDR1 SGHTA, CDR2 FQGNSA. The whole variable domain, remainder taken from reference TRBV7-2 and TRBJ2-1, is GAGVSQSPSNKVTEKGKDVELRCDPISGHTALYWYRQSLGQGLEFLIYFQGNSAPDKSGLPSDRFSAERTGGSVSTLTIQRTQQEDSAVYLCASSSNMLLVYNEQFFGPGTRLTVL.

The chain joins TRBV18 to TRBJ1-1; D unresolved. The CDR3 has 15 residues. With 3 bases removed from V and 1 base from J, the gap between germline ends came to 12 bases. The germline V gene encodes CDR1 KGHSH and CDR2 LQKENI. CDR3 sequence reads: CASSPISSANTEAFF. As DNA, the CDR3 is TGTGCCAGCTCACCTATCTCGTCAGCGAACACTGAAGCTTTCTTT.

This clonotype showed up just a few times. V and J are TRBV30 and TRBJ2-1, with D tentatively TRBD1 or TRBD2 (6 bases each). This CDR3 region has 13 residues. Looked up from germline, CDR1 is GTSNPN and CDR2 is SVGIG (reference sequence). Trimming cost V 0 bases and J 13 bases, with 16 bases left between them. CDR3 nucleotide sequence: TGTGCCTGGAGTGTACTGGTGCAGGGGACTCAGTTCTTC. It translates to CAWSVLVQGTQFF.

V is TRBV6-2 or TRBV6-3 and J is TRBJ1-5; unclear D gene. V lost 5 bases, J lost 5 bases, and 13 bases lay in between. The CDR3 has 14 amino acids. Germline V gene lookup returns CDR1 MNHEY and CDR2 SVGEGT. The CDR3 DNA reads as TGTGCCAGCAGTCTGGACCCGCGAGATCAGCCCCAGCATTTT. It codes for CASSLDPRDQPQHF.

The V call is TRBV5-1, the J call TRBJ1-1; D remains ambiguous. This CDR3 has 15 residues. Per the germline V gene, CDR1 is SGHRS and CDR2 is YFSETQ. Deletions cut 4 bases from V and 2 bases from J, with 15 bases between. The CDR3 sequence is CASSGIPGTNTEAFF. The CDR3 bases are TGCGCCAGCAGCGGAATCCCAGGAACCAACACTGAAGCTTTCTTT.

This CDR3 is CASSELGDTQYF. The CDR3 DNA reads TGTGCCAGCAGTGAACTCGGGGATACGCAGTATTTT. The J gene is TRBJ2-3, the V gene TRBV6-1; D not resolved. Trimming took 2 bases from V and 6 from J, leaving 6 bases between them. There are 12 residues in the CDR3. Germline-derived CDR1 and CDR2 are MNHNS and SASEGT.

Notes on this clonotype: Its ends do not fully match the called genes, so a read error is possible. The gene calls are TRBV4-3 and TRBJ2-3, with 12 bases lining up with TRBD2. From germline, CDR1 is LGHNA and CDR2 YSLEER. This CDR3 is built from 14 residues. The CDR3 DNA follows: TGCGCCAGCAGCCAAGGACTAGCGGGGGAAAGCAGAGATTTT. Translated: CASSQGLAGESRDF.

Ten or more counts support this clonotype. The chain joins TRBV7-8 to TRBJ2-2; D is ambiguous. Germline V CDR1 and CDR2: SGHVS, FQNEAQ. This CDR3 contains 14 residues. Trimming removed 1 base from V and 5 bases from J, with 8 bases in between. CDR3 sequence: CASSLVVTTGELFF. CDR3 in DNA: TGTGCCAGCAGCTTAGTGGTAACGACCGGGGAGCTGTTTTTT. Variable domain in full (rest from reference TRBV7-8 and TRBJ2-2): GAGVSQSPRYKVAKRGQDVALRCDPISGHVSLFWYQQALGQGPEFLTYFQNEAQLDKSGLPSDRFFAERPEGSVSTLKIQRTQQEDSAVYLCASSLVVTTGELFFGEGSRLTVL.

The rearrangement joins TRBV4-2 to TRBJ2-7; 13 positions match TRBD2. The CDR3 totals 17 residues. Trimming took 0 bases from V and 3 from J; bases not matched to a gene: 5. Per the germline V gene, CDR1 is LGHNA and CDR2 is YNFKEQ. The CDR3 loop is CASSQERGLAGIYEQYF. CDR3 sequence (DNA): TGTGCCAGCAGCCAAGAAAGGGGACTAGCGGGGATCTACGAGCAGTACTTC.

This clonotype was recorded a few times. The germline gene is not matched at one end of the junction; a read error may be the cause. The chain uses TRBV4-2 and TRBJ1-1; D not resolved. Germline V gene sequence: CDR1 LGHNA, CDR2 YNFKEQ. The CDR3 consists of 16 residues. The DNA for the CDR3 is TGTGCCAGCAGCCAAGACAGGTCTGGAATGAACGCTGAAGCTTTCTTT. Encoded protein: CASSQDRSGMNAEAFF.

This clonotype was seen ten or more times. This chain connects TRBV20-1 to TRBJ2-2; D unresolved. Trimming shortened V by 1 base and J by 7 bases, and 13 bases separated the two germline ends. The CDR3 has 14 residues. The germline CDR1 and CDR2 sequences are DFQATT and SNEGSKA (reference sequence). CDR3 DNA: TGCAGTGCTAGAGTACCAGAGTCGGGCGGGGAGCTGTTTTTT. Protein product: CSARVPESGGELFF.

The V and J genes are TRBV12-3 or TRBV12-4 and TRBJ2-7, with TRBD1 matching 7 bases. The CDR3 contains 15 residues. V gave up 5 bases and J gave up 7 bases; unmatched junction bases: 14. The CDR3 DNA follows: TGTGCCAGCAGTAAAGACAGGGTTCCCCGTTTAGAGCAGTACTTC. The encoded protein is CASSKDRVPRLEQYF.